The 19 T cell receptor beta chains listed next were all sequenced from one sample in a study of regulatory T cells. Findings of the study overall: Hydrophobic residues at CDR3 positions 6 and 7 were enriched in conventional CD4+ T cells of CD3G-deficient patients.

Their antigens remain unidentified. Primers: 52 TRBV forward and 13 TRBJ reverse. Sequenced by immunoSEQ multiplex PCR; TCRdb stores in-frame clones only, minus some. The sample holds under 45,000 clones; about 89% are singletons and the top ten take approximately 2.3%. Input material: conventional CD4+ T cells sorted from blood. Receptors were obtained from a young adult with CD3G deficiency.

This chain uses TRBV7-2 with TRBJ2-3; 8 bases agree with TRBD1. The germline V gene has CDR1 SGHTA and CDR2 FQGNSA. V lost 5 bases to trimming and J lost 1 base; unmatched junction nucleotides: 5. This CDR3 comprises 15 residues. CDR3 in amino acids: CASSRGQGGTDTQYF. CDR3 DNA: TGTGCCAGCAGCCGTGGACAGGGTGGCACAGATACGCAGTATTTT. The whole variable domain, remainder taken from reference TRBV7-2 and TRBJ2-3, is GAGVSQSPSNKVTEKGKDVELRCDPISGHTALYWYRQSLGQGLEFLIYFQGNSAPDKSGLPSDRFSAERTGGSVSTLTIQRTQQEDSAVYLCASSRGQGGTDTQYFGPGTRLTVL.

The genes are TRBV7-2 and TRBJ2-5; 9 bases line up with TRBD1. The better agreement between TRBJ2-7 and the DNA end casts doubt on the J call. This CDR3 has 16 residues. CDR1 SGHTA and CDR2 FQGNSA come from the germline V gene. The CDR3 reads CASSLGPAGQGYEQYF. CDR3 sequence (DNA): TGTGCCAGCAGCTTAGGTCCGGCGGGACAGGGCTACGAGCAGTACTTC.

V is TRBV6-1 and J is TRBJ2-1; 7 nucleotides align to TRBD1. J lost 3 bases, V lost 7 bases, and 6 bases had no gene match. Per germline, CDR1 MNHNS and CDR2 SASEGT. CDR3 length: 14 residues. CDR3 coding DNA: TGTGCCAGCATCAAAGGACAGGTCTACAATGAGCAGTTCTTC. This gives the protein CASIKGQVYNEQFF.

This sequence joins TRBV7-8 and TRBJ2-1; 7 bases are shared with TRBD1. Trimming cost V 4 bases and J 4 bases; bases outside gene matches: 4. CDR3 length: 14 amino acids. Per germline, CDR1 SGHVS and CDR2 FQNEAQ. The CDR3 reads CASSSDRAYNEQFF. CDR3 sequence (DNA): TGTGCCAGCAGCTCAGACAGGGCTTACAATGAGCAGTTCTTC.

The gene calls are TRBV28 and TRBJ2-1, with a possible D match to TRBD1 (6 bases). The CDR3 covers 16 residues. V lost 1 base to trimming and J lost 0 bases, with 10 bases between them. Per the germline V gene, CDR1 is MDHEN and CDR2 is SYDVKM. CDR3 in DNA: TGTGCCAGCAGTTTATTTACAGGGAGCTCCTACAATGAGCAGTTCTTC. It specifies CASSLFTGSSYNEQFF. The whole variable domain, remainder taken from reference TRBV28 and TRBJ2-1, is DVKVTQSSRYLVKRTGEKVFLECVQDMDHENMFWYRQDPGLGLRLIYFSYDVKMKEKGDIPEGYSVSREKKERFSLILESASTNQTSMYLCASSLFTGSSYNEQFFGPGTRLTVL.

This chain links TRBV6-1 with TRBJ1-1; D perhaps matches TRBD1 (5 bases). V was clipped by 7 bases and J by 4 bases, with 19 bases between them. The CDR3 is 15 residues long. Germline-derived CDR1 and CDR2 are MNHNS and SASEGT. Written as DNA, the CDR3 is TGTGCCAGCATCGAGGACCCAGGGAGGAGCACTGAAGCTTTCTTT. It encodes CASIEDPGRSTEAFF.

The chain joins TRBV28 to TRBJ1-5, with D hard to call. Germline V gives CDR1 MDHEN, CDR2 SYDVKM. V was pared by 3 bases and J by 4 bases, with 4 bases between. The CDR3 length is 12 residues. The CDR3 coding sequence is TGTGCCAGCAGTTTTTGGAATCAGCCCCAGCATTTT. The encoded protein is CASSFWNQPQHF.

The rearrangement uses TRBV11-2 and TRBJ2-3, with 8 nucleotides matching TRBD1. The CDR3 is 15 amino acids. J gave up 8 bases and V 5 bases, and 12 bases lay outside the gene matches. Germline V CDR1 and CDR2: SGHAT, FQNNGV. This CDR3 is CASSRRGQGGGTQYF. The DNA for the CDR3 is TGTGCCAGCAGCAGACGCGGACAGGGTGGGGGTACGCAGTATTTT.

The genes are TRBV6-1 and TRBJ2-1; D may match TRBD1 or TRBD2 (7 bases each). CDR1 is MNHNS and CDR2 is SASEGT in the germline V gene. V gave up 3 bases and J gave up 5 bases, with 11 bases separating them. The CDR3 extends over 14 amino acids. The CDR3 bases are TGTGCCAGCAGTGAGGCAGGGGGGGACAATGAGCAGTTCTTC. Protein: CASSEAGGDNEQFF.

This clone was picked up a small number of times. This chain uses TRBV20-1 with TRBJ1-2; D unresolved. Trimming took off 3 bases at V and 6 bases at J, with 8 bases between the two ends. This CDR3 has 11 amino acids. The V gene's germline CDR1 is DFQATT and CDR2 SNEGSKA (reference sequence). The CDR3 sequence: CSASSEHGYTF. In DNA, the CDR3 is TGCAGTGCTAGCTCAGAGCATGGCTACACCTTC.

The chain carries TRBV18 and TRBJ2-3; no definite D call. CDR3 length equals 12 residues. Germline CDR1 and CDR2: KGHSH and LQKENI. V lost 5 bases and J 6 bases, leaving 9 bases between the germline ends. CDR3: CASSSTRDTQYF. The DNA for the CDR3 is TGTGCCAGCTCATCGACCCGGGATACGCAGTATTTT.

This chain links TRBV7-8 with TRBJ2-3; the D is unclear. CDR1 is SGHVS, CDR2 FQNEAQ, per germline. This CDR3 region has 13 residues. V shed 2 bases and J shed 3 bases, with 6 bases lying between them. CDR3 coding DNA: TGTGCCAGCAGCTTATCTCGGACAGATACGCAGTATTTT. It is translated as CASSLSRTDTQYF.

The CDR3 protein is CASSYSSQVQYF. In DNA form, the CDR3 reads TGTGCCAGCAGTTACTCATCACAGGTGCAGTACTTC. The chain is built from TRBV6-5 and TRBJ2-7; TRBD1 is a possible D gene (5 bases). Germline-derived CDR1 and CDR2 are MNHEY and SVGAGI. V lost 0 bases and J 9 bases, leaving 9 bases between the germline ends. The CDR3 has 12 amino acids.

The chain has TRBV28 and TRBJ1-5; 9 nucleotides match TRBD1. The germline gives CDR1 MDHEN, CDR2 SYDVKM. The length of the CDR3 is 15 residues. V was pared by 6 bases and J by 1 base, with 4 bases of the junction left unmatched. The CDR3 spells CASRGGQGSNQPQHF. In DNA form, the CDR3 reads TGTGCCAGCAGGGGGGGACAGGGCAGCAATCAGCCCCAGCATTTT.

The V call is TRBV19, the J call TRBJ1-1; D gene unclear. Trimming shortened V by 6 bases and J by 0 bases, and 14 bases separated the two germline ends. The CDR3 loop spans 15 amino acids. Germline-derived CDR1 and CDR2 are LNHDA and SQIVND (reference sequence). CDR3 nucleotides: TGTGCCAGTAGCCTCCGGGGAGGTTTGAACACTGAAGCTTTCTTT. Its translation: CASSLRGGLNTEAFF.

This chain uses TRBV6-1 with TRBJ2-1; 7 nucleotides match TRBD2. The germline CDR1 and CDR2 sequences are MNHNS and SASEGT. The CDR3 length is 15 residues. With V trimmed by 6 bases and J by 10 bases, 15 bases remained unmatched. DNA for the CDR3: TGTGCCAGCAGCGAAATCCGCATCGGGCGGGGGGAGCAGTTCTTC. It yields the protein CASSEIRIGRGEQFF.

V is TRBV18 and J is TRBJ1-2; D is possibly TRBD1 (6 bases). This CDR3 is 14 amino acids long. Trimming removed 6 bases from V and 8 bases from J, with 19 bases in between. Germline V gene data show CDR1 as KGHSH and CDR2 as LQKENI. CDR3: CASSPDQGKRGYTF. The CDR3 nucleotides are TGTGCCAGCTCGCCGGATCAGGGGAAGAGAGGCTACACCTTC.

The rearrangement links TRBV5-1 to TRBJ2-1; possibly TRBD2 for D (5 bases). The CDR3 length is 14 residues. The germline gives CDR1 SGHRS, CDR2 YFSETQ. The ends were cut back, 0 bases at V and 9 bases at J, with 13 bases in the middle. In nucleotides, the CDR3 is TGCGCCAGCAGCTTGGTCGATCCCGGAGGTGAGCAGTTCTTC. Encoded protein: CASSLVDPGGEQFF. Using reference TRBV5-1 and TRBJ2-1 for the parts outside the CDR3, the full variable domain is KAGVTQTPRYLIKTRGQQVTLSCSPISGHRSVSWYQQTPGQGLQFLFEYFSETQRNKGNFPGRFSGRQFSNSRSEMNVSTLELGDSALYLCASSLVDPGGEQFFGPGTRLTVL.

V usage is TRBV11-3 and J usage is TRBJ2-1; TRBD1 agrees at 9 bases. V was clipped by 4 bases and J by 7 bases; unmatched bases: 2. Germline-derived CDR1 and CDR2 are SGHNT and YENEEA. This CDR3 has 13 amino acids. The CDR3 nucleotides read TGTGCCAGCAGCTCCGGGACAGGGAATGAGCAGTTCTTC. Residues: CASSSGTGNEQFF.